This T cell receptor (beta chain) was identified during a study of T cells after yellow fever vaccination. The CDR3 is 12 residues long. The V end was cut by 7 bases, the J end by 7 bases, with 16 bases between. Germline V lookup: CDR1 SQVTM, CDR2 ANQGSEA. Study-level points and caveats: One caveat is that FACS-sorted repertoires could contain abundant clonotypes contaminating from the bulk population.

Regarding this clonotype: The antigen is not known.

MiXCR, applied by TCRdb to the 5' RACE reads, yields one record per CDR3 protein. The sample contains 150,000 to 200,000 distinct CDR3 sequences, roughly 6.2% of which appear only once. Specimen: CD4+ T cells sorted from PBMCs, collected on the day of the first yellow fever vaccination. This chain uses TRBV29-1 with TRBJ2-5; D remains unclear. This TCR came from a man aged 18 to 30 who received the YFV17D yellow fever vaccine. In DNA form, the CDR3 reads TGCAGCGCTGAGCCAGTTGATGGGACCCAGTACTTC. It translates to CSAEPVDGTQYF.